The 19 T cell receptor beta chains below all came from one sample that was sequenced in a study of regulatory T cells in long-lasting Graves disease. Arm-PCR of CDR3 regions with iRepertoire HTBI primers generated TCR beta libraries. TCRdb independently ran MiXCR on the multiplex PCR reads; one entry per CDR3 protein. In the table there are about 660,000 distinct CDR3 sequences, 25% to 35% of which are singletons. The time point is: persistent/refractory GD, antithyroid drugs over 5 years with positive TRAb. PBMCs were the source of the RNA used for TCR sequencing. The input for sequencing was peripheral blood mononuclear cells (PBMCs), taken when the disease was refractory, from a patient treated with antithyroid drugs. The source is a female donor with Graves disease.

This rearrangement joins TRBV20-1 to TRBJ2-1; TRBD1 aligns across 10 bases. CDR1 is DFQATT, CDR2 SNEGSKA, per germline (reference sequence). Unmatched junction bases numbered 6, after V lost 3 bases and J lost 7 bases. The CDR3 loop spans 14 amino acids. The CDR3 reads CSASYRTGGNEQFF. DNA for the CDR3: TGCAGTGCTAGTTACAGGACAGGGGGAAATGAGCAGTTCTTC.

V gene TRBV20-1 combines with J gene TRBJ1-5; D ambiguous. The CDR3 runs 16 residues. The V and J ends lost 3 bases and 1 base respectively, with 16 bases between them. CDR1 is DFQATT and CDR2 is SNEGSKA in the germline V gene (reference sequence). In nucleotides, the CDR3 is TGCAGTGCTAGTACCGCTCGGCCCCGAAGCAATCAGCCCCAGCATTTT. Residues: CSASTARPRSNQPQHF.

The rearrangement links TRBV20-1 to TRBJ1-5, with 12 bases fitting TRBD1. There are 14 residues in the CDR3. Germline values: CDR1 DFQATT, CDR2 SNEGSKA (reference sequence). Unmatched junction bases numbered 3, after V lost 3 bases and J lost 6 bases. The CDR3 loop reads CSASGTGGTQPQHF. In DNA form, the CDR3 reads TGCAGTGCTAGCGGGACAGGGGGCACTCAGCCCCAGCATTTT.

V and J are TRBV3-1 and TRBJ2-6; D tentatively reads TRBD1 or TRBD2 (5 bases each). The CDR3 is made up of 18 amino acids. V gave up 1 base and J gave up 0 bases, with 13 bases separating them. Germline CDR1 and CDR2: LGHDT and YNNKEL (reference sequence). The CDR3 nucleotides are TGTGCCAGCAGCCAAGGGGCAGGGAGACACTCTGGGGCCAACGTCCTGACTTTC. It encodes CASSQGAGRHSGANVLTF.

The sample holds a few counts of this clonotype. The chain uses TRBV29-1 and TRBJ1-1; D not certain. Germline CDR1 SQVTM, CDR2 ANQGSEA. V lost 6 bases and J lost 1, with 6 bases in between. The CDR3 spans 11 residues. CDR3 in amino acids: CSVIENTEAFF. The DNA for the CDR3 is TGCAGCGTGATTGAGAACACTGAAGCTTTCTTT.

This rearrangement joins TRBV7-3 to TRBJ2-7, with D maybe TRBD2 (6 bases). V was pared by 5 bases and J by 5 bases, with 16 bases between. Germline-derived CDR1 and CDR2 are SGHTA and FQGTGA. This CDR3 spans 14 amino acids. The CDR3 loop reads CASSPGHGGDEQYF. In nucleotides, the CDR3 is TGTGCCAGCAGCCCCGGACATGGCGGGGACGAGCAGTACTTC.

Note on this clonotype: This may arise from a read error, as a much more abundant clone is one base away. The chain uses TRBV11-2 and TRBJ1-5; D gene uncertain. Germline CDR1 is SGHAT and CDR2 is FQNNGV. The CDR3 is 14 residues long. This CDR3 reads CTSSLGGTDQPQHF. As DNA, the CDR3 is TGTACCAGCAGCTTAGGAGGCACCGATCAGCCCCAGCATTTT. Full variable domain (remainder filled in from reference TRBV11-2 and TRBJ1-5): EAGVAQSPRYKIIEKRQSVAFWCNPISGHATLYWYQQILGQGPKLLIQFQNNGVVDDSQLPKDRFSAERLKGVDSTLKIQPAKLEDSAVYLCTSSLGGTDQPQHFGDGTRLSIL.

The table lists this clonotype with a few counts. V gene TRBV30 combines with J gene TRBJ1-1, with a possible D match to TRBD1 (6 bases). Looked up from germline, CDR1 is GTSNPN and CDR2 is SVGIG (reference sequence). V shed 0 bases and J shed 7 bases, with 12 bases lying between them. The length of the CDR3 is 13 residues. The CDR3 sequence: CAWSVERGGEAFF. The CDR3 region has the DNA TGTGCCTGGAGTGTGGAGAGAGGGGGTGAAGCTTTCTTT.

This clonotype was found many times. V gene TRBV2 combines with J gene TRBJ1-2; TRBD1 matches 12 bases. V was pared by 7 bases and J by 8 bases, with 5 bases of the junction left unmatched. Germline lookup yields CDR1 SNHLY and CDR2 FYNNEI. This CDR3 region has 13 residues. CDR3 DNA sequence: TGTGCCAGCAAGGGACAGGGGGCCTCGGGCTACACCTTC. Translated: CASKGQGASGYTF.

This clonotype was seen only a few times. This chain joins TRBV7-2 and TRBJ2-2; possibly TRBD2 for D (5 bases). Trimming took off 3 bases at V and 4 bases at J, with 9 bases between the two ends. The CDR3 runs to 14 residues. From germline, CDR1 is SGHTA and CDR2 FQGNSA. CDR3 sequence: CASSLWRSTGELFF. The DNA for the CDR3 is TGTGCCAGCAGCTTGTGGAGGAGCACCGGGGAGCTGTTTTTT.

The sample holds a few counts of this clonotype. The gene calls are TRBV30 and TRBJ1-6, with D uncertain. Germline CDR1 GTSNPN, CDR2 SVGIG (reference sequence). V was pared by 0 bases and J by 13 bases, with 13 bases between. The CDR3 covers 13 residues. Written as DNA, the CDR3 is TGTGCCTGGAGTGTCGAGCCACCTCATCCCCTCCACTTT. It codes for CAWSVEPPHPLHF.

V and J are TRBV28 and TRBJ2-7, with D maybe TRBD1 (6 bases). The CDR3 is 14 amino acids. Trimming shortened V by 3 bases and J by 0 bases, and 9 bases separated the two germline ends. The germline V gene has CDR1 MDHEN and CDR2 SYDVKM. The CDR3 is CASSFQGLSYEQYF. The CDR3 nucleotides are TGTGCCAGCAGTTTTCAGGGGCTCTCCTACGAGCAGTACTTC.

The chain combines TRBV5-1 with TRBJ2-7, with 11 bases lining up with TRBD2. Germline V gene data show CDR1 as SGHRS and CDR2 as YFSETQ. The junction had 20 bases not matched to a gene; V was cut back by 0 bases and J by 0 bases. The CDR3 length is 22 residues. CDR3 in DNA: TGCGCCAGCAGCTTGGACGTAGCGGGAGGGTCCGGACTGATAATGAGCTCCTACGAGCAGTACTTC. Amino acids: CASSLDVAGGSGLIMSSYEQYF.

This rearrangement joins TRBV28 to TRBJ1-5, with a weak D call TRBD1 (6 bases). V gave up 7 bases and J gave up 4 bases, with 11 bases separating them. From germline, CDR1 is MDHEN and CDR2 SYDVKM. The CDR3 is made up of 13 amino acids. CDR3 sequence reads: CASIGGWNQPQHF. Written as DNA, the CDR3 is TGTGCCAGCATTGGGGGCTGGAATCAGCCCCAGCATTTT.

This clonotype was detected a few times. The chain couples TRBV5-1 to TRBJ1-2, with 9 bases matching TRBD1. Germline CDR1 SGHRS, CDR2 YFSETQ. The CDR3 loop spans 13 amino acids. V was clipped by 4 bases and J by 7 bases; unmatched bases: 5. The chain's CDR3 is CASSSRDRAGYTF. CDR3 in DNA: TGCGCCAGCAGCAGCCGGGACAGGGCTGGCTACACCTTC.

This chain uses TRBV6-2 or TRBV6-3 with TRBJ1-5; TRBD1 might be the D (5 bases). V was cut by 5 bases and J by 1 base, with 12 bases left in between. CDR3 size: 15 residues. Germline CDR1 and CDR2: MNHEY and SVGEGT. CDR3 sequence (DNA): TGTGCCAGCAGTGAACCCAGGGTGAGCAATCAGCCCCAGCATTTT. Residues: CASSEPRVSNQPQHF.

The V gene is TRBV5-1, the J gene TRBJ2-7, with D perhaps TRBD1 or TRBD2 (6 bases each). This CDR3 spans 16 amino acids. V lost 1 base and J 7 bases, leaving 21 bases between the germline ends. Germline V gene lookup returns CDR1 SGHRS and CDR2 YFSETQ. CDR3 coding DNA: TGCGCCAGCAGCTTGACCACCCCGGACCGGAGGGGGGAGCAGTACTTC. It codes for CASSLTTPDRRGEQYF.

This chain links TRBV11-2 with TRBJ2-7; weak D call: TRBD2 (5 bases). The ends were cut back, 3 bases at V and 0 bases at J, with 15 bases in the middle. Germline V CDR1 and CDR2: SGHAT, FQNNGV. This CDR3 has 16 residues. For the CDR3, the DNA is TGTGCCAGCAGCTTTGGCGTAGCGACTCTCTCCTACGAGCAGTACTTC. This translates into CASSFGVATLSYEQYF.

The chain carries TRBV19 and TRBJ1-1; the D gene is possibly TRBD1 (6 bases). V was cut by 3 bases and J by 7 bases, with 12 bases left in between. The V gene's germline CDR1 is LNHDA and CDR2 SQIVND (reference sequence). The CDR3 totals 13 residues. Written as DNA, the CDR3 is TGTGCCAGTAGTATTGCCGACAGGAGTGAAGCTTTCTTT. Amino acids: CASSIADRSEAFF. The whole variable domain, remainder taken from reference TRBV19 and TRBJ1-1, is DGGITQSPKYLFRKEGQNVTLSCEQNLNHDAMYWYRQDPGQGLRLIYYSQIVNDFQKGDIAEGYSVSREKKESFPLTVTSAQKNPTAFYLCASSIADRSEAFFGQGTRLTVV.